Described below is a single T cell receptor (beta chain) sequence and its context. TCRdb reprocessed the 5' RACE reads with MiXCR, giving one entry per CDR3 protein. The table includes approximately 110,000 distinct CDR3 sequences, less than 25% detected once. This record comes from a study of CD8 T cells in ankylosing spondylitis. The sequencing sample was made of synovial fluid, either unsorted or a sorted T cell fraction (not recorded which). This TCR was sampled from a male donor with ankylosing spondylitis.

The CDR3 reads CASSEASYGNTIYF. For the CDR3, the DNA is TGTGCCAGCAGTGAAGCCAGCTATGGAAACACCATATATTTT. The J gene is TRBJ1-3, the V gene TRBV2, with D hard to call. V lost 0 bases and J lost 3, with 6 bases in between. Germline CDR1 reads SNHLY; CDR2 reads FYNNEI. The CDR3 extends over 14 amino acids.